Listed here are 32 T cell receptor beta chains from one sample, sequenced in a study of pediatric ulcerative colitis. This table comes from immunoSEQ multiplex PCR, and its TCRdb copy is limited to in-frame clones, with some not included. The table records 30,000 to 45,000 clones, roughly 85% of them present only once. Sequencing was done on a sample of blood. All receptors come from a girl aged 10 to 17 with moderate ulcerative colitis.

V usage is TRBV19 and J usage is TRBJ1-5; 10 bases line up with TRBD1. The CDR3 has 15 amino acids. The V gene's germline CDR1 is LNHDA and CDR2 SQIVND (reference sequence). V dropped 7 bases and J dropped 6; count of bases not matched to a gene: 9. CDR3 DNA: TGTGCCAGTATCACCGGGACAGGGGATGGTCAGCCCCAGCATTTT. Translation gives CASITGTGDGQPQHF.

The chain recombines TRBV5-1 with TRBJ2-3; TRBD1 or TRBD2 may be the D gene (5 bases each). Per germline, CDR1 SGHRS and CDR2 YFSETQ. The CDR3 has 13 amino acids. The V end was cut by 6 bases, the J end by 6 bases, with 14 bases between. CDR3 DNA: TGCGCCAGCAACGGACTTCCAGGGGATACGCAGTATTTT. Translation: CASNGLPGDTQYF.

CDR3 bases: TGTGCCAGCAATGTCCCTGGGGTGAGCGAGCAGTTCTTC. Translation gives CASNVPGVSEQFF. The J gene is TRBJ2-1, the V gene TRBV9, with unresolved D. This CDR3 region has 13 residues. V lost 6 bases and J 10 bases, leaving 17 bases between the germline ends. CDR1 SGDLS and CDR2 YYNGEE come from the germline V gene.

The rearrangement joins TRBV2 to TRBJ2-5, with 7 bases matching TRBD2. Per the germline V gene, CDR1 is SNHLY and CDR2 is FYNNEI. There are 14 residues in the CDR3. V dropped 8 bases and J dropped 2; count of bases not matched to a gene: 8. This CDR3 is CASRRLAGQETQYF. DNA for the CDR3: TGTGCCAGCCGAAGACTAGCAGGGCAAGAGACCCAGTACTTC.

The rearrangement links TRBV5-6 to TRBJ1-2; tentatively, D is TRBD1 (6 bases). Germline V gene lookup returns CDR1 SGHDT and CDR2 YYEEEE. V lost 2 bases and J lost 8, with 13 bases in between. The length of the CDR3 is 13 residues. CDR3: CASSFGGAEGYTF. The CDR3 DNA is TGTGCCAGCAGCTTTGGGGGCGCGGAAGGCTACACCTTC. Complete variable domain (other parts from reference TRBV5-6 and TRBJ1-2): DAGVTQSPTHLIKTRGQQVTLRCSPKSGHDTVSWYQQALGQGPQFIFQYYEEEERQRGNFPDRFSGHQFPNYSSELNVNALLLGDSALYLCASSFGGAEGYTFGSGTRLTVV.

The rearrangement uses TRBV18 and TRBJ2-7; a weak D match, TRBD2 (5 bases). The CDR3 contains 12 residues. The germline V and J ends were trimmed by 1 base and 6 bases, with 7 bases remaining between them. Germline-derived CDR1 and CDR2 are KGHSH and LQKENI. In DNA, the CDR3 is TGTGCCAGCTCACCACTCGCGGGCGAGCAGTACTTC. It is translated as CASSPLAGEQYF.

The chain has TRBV19 and TRBJ1-5; unclear D gene. This CDR3 comprises 12 residues. Germline loops: CDR1 LNHDA, CDR2 SQIVND (reference sequence). V gave up 5 bases and J gave up 4 bases, with 6 bases separating them. DNA for the CDR3: TGTGCCAGTAGTTTCGGGAATCAGCCCCAGCATTTT. It specifies CASSFGNQPQHF.

This chain joins TRBV2 and TRBJ2-1; D not resolved. CDR3 length equals 14 residues. V lost 2 bases and J 9 bases, leaving 14 bases between the germline ends. In germline, CDR1 is SNHLY, CDR2 FYNNEI. The CDR3 loop reads CASSESTRSGEQFF. CDR3 nucleotides: TGTGCCAGCAGTGAATCCACTCGAAGTGGTGAGCAGTTCTTC.

This clone was observed once. The chain joins TRBV4-3 to TRBJ2-1, with 11 bases that match TRBD2. With V trimmed by 5 bases and J by 4 bases, 10 bases remained unmatched. Germline CDR1 reads LGHNA; CDR2 reads YSLEER. This CDR3 spans 17 amino acids. The CDR3 sequence: CASSDSPLAGGYNEQFF. CDR3 nucleotides: TGCGCCAGCAGCGACAGCCCCCTAGCGGGAGGATACAATGAGCAGTTCTTC.

The rearrangement uses TRBV28 and TRBJ2-1; 9 bases line up with TRBD1. Germline V gene lookup returns CDR1 MDHEN and CDR2 SYDVKM. The CDR3 spans 15 residues. V dropped 6 bases and J dropped 9; count of bases not matched to a gene: 12. CDR3 DNA: TGTGCCAGCAGCTCTCCGGGACAGGGAGCAAGTGAGCAGTTCTTC. Translation gives CASSSPGQGASEQFF.

The chain has TRBV5-1 and TRBJ2-2; D unclear. The CDR3 consists of 13 residues. Germline values: CDR1 SGHRS, CDR2 YFSETQ. V was pared by 3 bases and J by 3 bases, with 6 bases between. The CDR3 region is CASSSVYTGELFF. CDR3 coding DNA: TGCGCCAGCAGCTCAGTCTACACCGGGGAGCTGTTTTTT.

The chain carries TRBV5-1 and TRBJ2-1; 9 bases map to TRBD1. This CDR3 region has 15 residues. V trimming: 3 bases; J trimming: 4 bases; junction bases outside the gene matches: 5. Germline CDR1 and CDR2: SGHRS and YFSETQ. The CDR3 region is CASSSGQGNYNEQFF. The CDR3 DNA reads TGCGCCAGCAGCTCGGGACAGGGAAATTACAATGAGCAGTTCTTC. Combining the CDR3 with reference TRBV5-1 and TRBJ2-1 gives the whole variable domain KAGVTQTPRYLIKTRGQQVTLSCSPISGHRSVSWYQQTPGQGLQFLFEYFSETQRNKGNFPGRFSGRQFSNSRSEMNVSTLELGDSALYLCASSSGQGNYNEQFFGPGTRLTVL.

This clone is deemed medium-sized. This sequence joins TRBV28 and TRBJ1-5; D gene uncertain. This CDR3 is 12 amino acids long. V was clipped by 2 bases and J by 7 bases, with 6 bases between them. Germline V gene lookup returns CDR1 MDHEN and CDR2 SYDVKM. The chain's CDR3 is CASSLEWQPQHF. As DNA, the CDR3 is TGTGCCAGCAGTTTAGAGTGGCAGCCCCAGCATTTT.

This chain joins TRBV30 and TRBJ1-2; TRBD1 might be the D (5 bases). V shed 2 bases and J shed 2 bases, with 21 bases lying between them. CDR3 length: 17 residues. The germline gives CDR1 GTSNPN, CDR2 SVGIG (reference sequence). The DNA of the CDR3 is TGTGCCTGGAGTTGGGCCTCCCGGGGCAGACTCAACTATGGCTACACCTTC. Translating it yields CAWSWASRGRLNYGYTF.

The sample holds one count of this clone. The V and J genes are TRBV9 and TRBJ2-1; perhaps TRBD2 as D (5 bases). Per germline, CDR1 SGDLS and CDR2 YYNGEE. The CDR3 sequence is 15 residues long. V lost 3 bases and J lost 7, with 17 bases in between. CDR3 in amino acids: CASSGWSAALNEQFF. The CDR3 region has the DNA TGTGCCAGCAGCGGCTGGTCAGCGGCCTTAAATGAGCAGTTCTTC.

This clone showed up just once. The chain joins TRBV6-6 to TRBJ2-1; weak D call: TRBD2 (7 bases). The V end was cut by 0 bases, the J end by 10 bases, with 13 bases between. The CDR3 loop spans 14 amino acids. Germline-derived CDR1 and CDR2 are MNHNY and SVGAGI (reference sequence). Here the CDR3 reads CASSYSRGLIEQFF. The CDR3 DNA reads as TGTGCCAGCAGTTACTCGCGGGGGCTTATCGAGCAGTTCTTC.

The chain has TRBV5-5 and TRBJ2-1, with no clear D. Germline V gene lookup returns CDR1 SGHKS and CDR2 YYEKEE (reference sequence). The CDR3 is 14 residues long. The V gene lost 3 bases and the J gene lost 7 bases, with 14 bases spanning the gap. Here the CDR3 DNA reads TGTGCCAGCAGCTCCCTCGCGTCAGAGAATGAGCAGTTCTTC. The encoded protein is CASSSLASENEQFF.

The chain carries TRBV7-9 and TRBJ1-2, with 10 bases matching TRBD1. Germline V gives CDR1 SEHNR, CDR2 FQNEAQ (reference sequence). The CDR3 runs 13 residues. V was pared by 5 bases and J by 8 bases, with 5 bases of the junction left unmatched. The CDR3 spells CASSTRTGGGYTF. CDR3 nucleotides: TGTGCCAGCAGCACTAGGACAGGGGGAGGCTACACCTTC.

This clone is a singleton in its sample. The chain's CDR3 is CASRPEINQPQHF. The CDR3 DNA reads as TGTGCCAGCAGGCCAGAAATCAATCAGCCCCAGCATTTT. The chain recombines TRBV28 with TRBJ1-5; no clear D gene. The V gene's germline CDR1 is MDHEN and CDR2 SYDVKM. Trimming removed 6 bases from V and 3 bases from J, with 9 bases in between. The CDR3 is 13 amino acids.

The rearrangement uses TRBV7-2 and TRBJ1-3, with 8 bases lining up with TRBD1. With 6 bases clipped from V and 3 bases from J, the junction kept 10 bases outside the gene matches. This CDR3 is 16 amino acids long. CDR1 and CDR2 from the germline V gene are SGHTA and FQGNSA. As DNA, the CDR3 is TGTGCCAGCAGACTACAGGGGGGGAACTATGGAAACACCATATATTTT. Translated: CASRLQGGNYGNTIYF.

This clone has more than one count but fewer than ten. The junction shows a germline mismatch at one end, possibly a read error. This chain links TRBV7-7 with TRBJ2-7, with TRBD1 matching over 9 bases. Germline CDR1 is SSHAT and CDR2 is FNYEAQ (reference sequence). CDR3 length: 13 residues. CDR3 DNA: TGTGCTAGCAGCTTTGGACAGGGGTACGAGCAGTACTTC. Amino acid sequence: CASSFGQGYEQYF. Full variable domain (remainder filled in from reference TRBV7-7 and TRBJ2-7): GAGVSQSPRYKVTKRGQDVTLRCDPISSHATLYWYQQALGQGPEFLTYFNYEAQPDKSGLPSDRFSAERPEGSISTLTIQRTEQRDSAMYRCASSFGQGYEQYFGPGTRLTVT.

The chain couples TRBV4-1 to TRBJ2-5; tentative D call: TRBD1 (5 bases). The J call is in doubt because the DNA end fits TRBJ2-7 better. The CDR3 extends over 16 amino acids. Per the germline V gene, CDR1 is MGHRA and CDR2 is YSYEKL. CDR3 nucleotide sequence: TGCGCCAGCAGCCAACTTATAGGCAGGGTGTTCTCCGAGCAGTACTTC. This sequence encodes CASSQLIGRVFSEQYF.

The chain is built from TRBV15 and TRBJ1-1; TRBD1 matches 7 bases. The germline CDR1 and CDR2 sequences are LNHNV and YYDKDF (reference sequence). This CDR3 is built from 21 residues. V lost 0 bases and J lost 1; bases outside the gene matches: 20. In DNA form, the CDR3 reads TGTGCCACCAGCAGAGATGGTGAGGTGAGGGGGCTTGGGAGTGGGAACACTGAAGCTTTCTTT. Translating gives CATSRDGEVRGLGSGNTEAFF. The variable domain in full, completed from reference TRBV15 and TRBJ1-1, reads DAMVIQNPRYQVTQFGKPVTLSCSQTLNHNVMYWYQQKSSQAPKLLFHYYDKDFNNEADTPDNFQSRRPNTSFCFLDIRSPGLGDTAMYLCATSRDGEVRGLGSGNTEAFFGQGTRLTVV.

The CDR3 protein is CASTIGETQYF. Here the CDR3 DNA reads TGTGCCAGCACCATAGGAGAGACCCAGTACTTC. This sequence joins TRBV2 and TRBJ2-5, with D unresolved. Between the trimmed V and J ends, which lost 7 bases and 4 bases, there was a span of 7 bases. The CDR3 length is 11 residues. Germline V gene data show CDR1 as SNHLY and CDR2 as FYNNEI.

The V gene is TRBV5-1, the J gene TRBJ1-1; TRBD1 aligns across 11 bases. Germline loops: CDR1 SGHRS, CDR2 YFSETQ. The CDR3 runs to 19 residues. V was clipped by 2 bases and J by 4 bases; unmatched bases: 16. CDR3 sequence reads: CASSFTSGGQGVIGTEAFF. The CDR3 coding sequence is TGCGCCAGCAGCTTCACCTCCGGGGGACAGGGGGTGATCGGCACTGAAGCTTTCTTT.

The rearrangement links TRBV6-1 to TRBJ2-7, with D perhaps matching TRBD2 (6 bases). This CDR3 has 13 residues. Trimming removed 6 bases from V and 3 bases from J, with 12 bases in between. Germline V gene sequence: CDR1 MNHNS, CDR2 SASEGT. The CDR3 protein is CASRRDPYYEQYF. In DNA form, the CDR3 reads TGTGCCAGCAGGCGGGACCCTTACTACGAGCAGTACTTC.

The chain has TRBV5-1 and TRBJ2-1, with 8 bases fitting TRBD1. This CDR3 spans 15 amino acids. From germline, CDR1 is SGHRS and CDR2 YFSETQ. V lost 0 bases, J lost 5 bases, and 4 bases stayed unmatched. DNA of the CDR3: TGCGCCAGCAGCTTGGGTCAGGGGGCGAACAATGAGCAGTTCTTC. Residues: CASSLGQGANNEQFF.

J is TRBJ2-7 and V is TRBV30; possibly TRBD2 for D (5 bases). The CDR3 length is 13 residues. Between the trimmed V and J ends, which lost 3 bases and 7 bases, there was a span of 16 bases. Germline V gives CDR1 GTSNPN, CDR2 SVGIG (reference sequence). The CDR3 here is CAWRVLALTEQYF. CDR3 sequence (DNA): TGTGCCTGGAGGGTGCTAGCCCTCACGGAGCAGTACTTC.

The V and J genes are TRBV6-5 and TRBJ2-2, with TRBD1 as a possible D gene (5 bases). Germline assignment: CDR1 MNHEY and CDR2 SVGAGI. The CDR3 length is 15 residues. Trimming left V 4 bases short and J 3 bases short, with 12 bases between. Written as DNA, the CDR3 is TGTGCCAGCAGTTTGGCAGGGTCTGACACCGGGGAGCTGTTTTTT. It yields the protein CASSLAGSDTGELFF.

The genes are TRBV6-5 and TRBJ1-1; the D gene is possibly TRBD1 (5 bases). Per germline, CDR1 MNHEY and CDR2 SVGAGI. The CDR3 is made up of 15 amino acids. Between the trimmed V and J ends, which lost 0 bases and 1 base, there was a span of 9 bases. CDR3 sequence (DNA): TGTGCCAGCAGTTACTCGACCCAGGGGAACACTGAAGCTTTCTTT. Encoded protein: CASSYSTQGNTEAFF.

The chain recombines TRBV7-9 with TRBJ2-3; D is perhaps TRBD1 (6 bases). Germline CDR1 is SEHNR and CDR2 is FQNEAQ (reference sequence). Trimming removed 4 bases from V and 3 bases from J, with 11 bases in between. This CDR3 has 14 residues. The CDR3 is CASSSRRGTDTQYF. The DNA of the CDR3 is TGTGCCAGCAGCTCACGAAGGGGGACAGATACGCAGTATTTT.

The chain carries TRBV13 and TRBJ2-1; the D is unclear. In germline, CDR1 is PRHDT, CDR2 FYEKMQ (reference sequence). Trimming cost V 5 bases and J 3 bases, with 17 bases left between them. The CDR3 length is 16 residues. DNA for the CDR3: TGTGCCAGCAGCCAGTCCGGCAGGATCAACTACAATGAGCAGTTCTTC. This gives the protein CASSQSGRINYNEQFF.